A single sample gave rise to the 30 T cell receptor beta chains below, sequenced in a study of PD-1 blockade in classical Hodgkin lymphoma. Every patient experienced relapse after autologous stem cell transplantation, and brentuximab vedotin exposure varied. Produced via immunoSEQ multiplex PCR; TCRdb's table is partial and in-frame only. Here the sample spans approximately 100,000 clones, 75% to 90% being singletons. Specimen: peripheral blood mononuclear cells (PBMCs), collected before the second cycle of nivolumab. These receptors came from a human donor with classical Hodgkin lymphoma.

This rearrangement joins TRBV7-2 to TRBJ2-1; D is possibly TRBD1 or TRBD2 (5 bases each). The germline V gene encodes CDR1 SGHTA and CDR2 FQGNSA. With 2 bases removed from V and 4 bases from J, the gap between germline ends came to 9 bases. The length of the CDR3 is 14 residues. The CDR3: CASSLPGTYNEQFF. CDR3 DNA: TGTGCCAGCAGCTTACCGGGGACGTACAATGAGCAGTTCTTC.

V and J are TRBV5-1 and TRBJ2-5; tentative D call: TRBD1 (6 bases). With 0 bases removed from V and 0 bases from J, the gap between germline ends came to 9 bases. In germline, CDR1 is SGHRS, CDR2 YFSETQ. The CDR3 sequence is 15 residues long. CDR3 protein: CASSLGQAYQETQYF. For the CDR3, the DNA is TGCGCCAGCAGCTTGGGACAGGCGTACCAAGAGACCCAGTACTTC.

The genes are TRBV5-1 and TRBJ2-3, with 8 bases matching TRBD2. Germline loops: CDR1 SGHRS, CDR2 YFSETQ. J lost 4 bases, V lost 4 bases, and 11 bases had no gene match. There are 16 residues in the CDR3. The CDR3 loop reads CASSIGGAVRADTQYF. In DNA, the CDR3 is TGCGCCAGCAGCATCGGGGGGGCGGTTCGGGCAGATACGCAGTATTTT.

This sequence joins TRBV7-3 and TRBJ2-7; TRBD2 matches 8 bases. This CDR3 has 15 residues. The trim removed 5 bases at V and 3 bases at J, leaving 9 bases unmatched. Germline V lookup: CDR1 SGHTA, CDR2 FQGTGA. The DNA of the CDR3 is TGTGCCAGCAGCCCGATGCCTAGCGGGCGCTACGAGCAGTACTTC. Protein product: CASSPMPSGRYEQYF.

The chain employs TRBV14 and TRBJ2-1; 7 bases agree with TRBD1. Germline lookup yields CDR1 SGHDN and CDR2 FVKESK. V gave up 4 bases and J gave up 4 bases; unmatched junction bases: 7. This CDR3 comprises 15 residues. CDR3 protein: CASSPAGTVYNEQFF. In DNA, the CDR3 is TGTGCCAGCAGCCCAGCCGGGACAGTTTACAATGAGCAGTTCTTC.

The genes are TRBV7-7 and TRBJ2-1; 14 bases are shared with TRBD2. The CDR3 loop spans 16 amino acids. Losses at the gene ends were 5 bases for V and 9 bases for J; bases not matched to a gene: 9. The germline V gene has CDR1 SSHAT and CDR2 FNYEAQ (reference sequence). The CDR3 nucleotides are TGTGCCAGCAGCCCCACCGGGACTAGCGGGGGCGGTGAGCAGTTCTTC. It codes for CASSPTGTSGGGEQFF.

J is TRBJ1-2 and V is TRBV19; D is perhaps TRBD1 (6 bases). The germline V and J ends were trimmed by 7 bases and 3 bases, with 12 bases remaining between them. The germline gives CDR1 LNHDA, CDR2 SQIVND (reference sequence). The CDR3 sequence is 13 residues long. CDR3 amino acids: CASIQGKDYGYTF. CDR3 DNA: TGTGCCAGTATTCAGGGGAAGGACTATGGCTACACCTTC.

The genes are TRBV6-4 and TRBJ2-3, with 10 bases aligning to TRBD1. Germline values: CDR1 MRHNA, CDR2 SNTAGT. Unmatched junction bases numbered 5, after V lost 6 bases and J lost 2 bases. The CDR3 covers 15 residues. CDR3 DNA sequence: TGTGCCAGCAGCGCCGGGACAGGGGTCACAGATACGCAGTATTTT. It encodes CASSAGTGVTDTQYF.

V is TRBV30 and J is TRBJ1-6, with D perhaps TRBD1 (5 bases). The V end lost 2 bases, the J end lost 1 base, and 9 bases lay between the germline ends. This CDR3 spans 15 amino acids. Germline values: CDR1 GTSNPN, CDR2 SVGIG (reference sequence). CDR3 nucleotides: TGTGCCTGGAGTATCAGGGAATCCTATAATTCACCCCTCCACTTT. It codes for CAWSIRESYNSPLHF.

The chain recombines TRBV6-5 with TRBJ1-6, with D possibly TRBD1 on 5 matching bases. CDR3 size: 15 residues. Germline CDR1 reads MNHEY; CDR2 reads SVGAGI. The germline V and J ends were trimmed by 4 bases and 10 bases, with 17 bases remaining between them. CDR3 coding DNA: TGTGCCAGCAGTTTCAGGTCGGGACTTGGCTCACCCCTCCACTTT. Translation: CASSFRSGLGSPLHF.

The count of this clone is one. The chain links TRBV4-2 to TRBJ2-1; 8 bases align to TRBD1. J gave up 4 bases and V 1 base, and 6 bases lay outside the gene matches. CDR1 is LGHNA and CDR2 is YNFKEQ in the germline V gene. The CDR3 covers 16 residues. The CDR3 region has the DNA TGTGCCAGCAGCCAAGGGGCAAGGACAGGGTACAATGAGCAGTTCTTC. Encoded protein: CASSQGARTGYNEQFF.

V usage is TRBV30 and J usage is TRBJ1-6; D uncertain. V lost 0 bases, J lost 3 bases, and 9 bases lay in between. The length of the CDR3 is 15 residues. Germline CDR1 reads GTSNPN; CDR2 reads SVGIG (reference sequence). The CDR3 here is CAWSVGSYYNSPLHF. CDR3 sequence (DNA): TGTGCCTGGAGTGTAGGGTCCTACTATAATTCACCCCTCCACTTT.

The rearrangement joins TRBV6-1 to TRBJ2-7; 10 bases are shared with TRBD1. With V trimmed by 6 bases and J by 4 bases, 9 bases remained unmatched. CDR1 is MNHNS and CDR2 is SASEGT in the germline V gene. This CDR3 is 15 amino acids long. CDR3 DNA sequence: TGTGCCAGCAGAAAGGGGACAGGGGAGGCTTACGAGCAGTACTTC. As protein: CASRKGTGEAYEQYF.

The rearrangement links TRBV1 to TRBJ2-2; the tabulated D call, TRBD2, remains unverified against the DNA. TRBV1 is labeled a pseudogene. The CDR3 is 21 amino acids. The DNA for the CDR3 is TGCACCAGCAGCCAAGATAAGGGGACTAGCGGGGGGCTCGCGAACACCGGGGAGCTGTTTTTT. Translating gives CTSSQDKGTSGGLANTGELFF.

The V and J genes are TRBV7-7 and TRBJ2-2; possible D gene TRBD1, 5 bases. Germline CDR1 reads SSHAT; CDR2 reads FNYEAQ (reference sequence). The CDR3 is made up of 15 amino acids. With 3 bases removed from V and 5 bases from J, the gap between germline ends came to 13 bases. The chain's CDR3 is CASSFDSSWTGELFF. The CDR3 coding sequence is TGTGCCAGCAGCTTCGACAGTTCATGGACCGGGGAGCTGTTTTTT.

The V call is TRBV7-6, the J call TRBJ2-7; D not resolved. Germline lookup yields CDR1 SGHVS and CDR2 FNYEAQ. This CDR3 is built from 15 residues. V shed 3 bases and J shed 2 bases, with 14 bases lying between them. The CDR3 nucleotides are TGTGCCAGCAGCTTTATTGCGGTCAGAACCTACGAGCAGTACTTC. Its translation is CASSFIAVRTYEQYF. Filled out from reference TRBV7-6 and TRBJ2-7, the complete variable domain reads GAGVSQSPRYKVTKRGQDVALRCDPISGHVSLYWYRQALGQGPEFLTYFNYEAQQDKSGLPNDRFSAERPEGSISTLTIQRTEQRDSAMYRCASSFIAVRTYEQYFGPGTRLTVT.

The CDR3 sequence is CASSQDHHRGGSPLHF. DNA of the CDR3: TGCGCCAGCAGCCAAGATCATCACAGGGGAGGTTCACCCCTCCACTTT. This chain links TRBV4-3 with TRBJ1-6; 7 positions agree with TRBD1. The germline CDR1 and CDR2 sequences are LGHNA and YSLEER. The V segment lost 0 bases and the J segment 9 bases; nucleotides outside the gene matches: 8. CDR3 length equals 16 residues.

This rearrangement joins TRBV9 to TRBJ1-1; 10 nucleotides line up with TRBD1. Germline V lookup: CDR1 SGDLS, CDR2 YYNGEE. V lost 0 bases and J lost 4; bases outside the gene matches: 3. The CDR3 extends over 15 amino acids. The CDR3 DNA sequence: TGTGCCAGCAGCGTAGAGGGACAGGGGCTCACTGAAGCTTTCTTT. Translating it yields CASSVEGQGLTEAFF.

A single count supports this clone. The gene calls are TRBV7-2 and TRBJ2-7, with D perhaps being TRBD1 or TRBD2 (5 bases each). The CDR3 totals 18 residues. V was pared by 6 bases and J by 7 bases, with 31 bases between. In germline, CDR1 is SGHTA, CDR2 FQGNSA. The CDR3 DNA follows: TGTGCCAGCAGTAAGCTTAGTTTTAAGGGAAGAGGGGCGCGAGAGCAGTACTTC. This encodes CASSKLSFKGRGAREQYF.

The chain uses TRBV7-9 and TRBJ1-4, with D hard to call. The CDR3 loop spans 13 amino acids. The V end lost 3 bases, the J end lost 6 bases, and 8 bases lay between the germline ends. Germline V gives CDR1 SEHNR, CDR2 FQNEAQ (reference sequence). In DNA, the CDR3 is TGTGCCAGCAGCTTTATAGGGCATGAAAAACTGTTTTTT. Residues: CASSFIGHEKLFF.

This clone was recorded only once. The chain carries TRBV7-9 and TRBJ1-2; 8 positions agree with TRBD1. Trimming cost V 5 bases and J 5 bases; bases outside gene matches: 7. The CDR3 is 14 amino acids. From germline, CDR1 is SEHNR and CDR2 FQNEAQ (reference sequence). The CDR3 here is CASSLGQGAYGYTF. CDR3 DNA: TGTGCCAGCAGCCTCGGACAGGGTGCATATGGCTACACCTTC.

This clone was observed a single time. The gene calls are TRBV27 and TRBJ2-7; TRBD1 might be the D (6 bases). Trimming took off 0 bases at V and 1 base at J, with 13 bases between the two ends. CDR3 length equals 16 residues. Germline loops: CDR1 MNHEY, CDR2 SMNVEV (reference sequence). CDR3 nucleotide sequence: TGTGCCAGCAGTTTATCTCTGGACAGCCTATCCTACGAGCAGTACTTC. It encodes CASSLSLDSLSYEQYF.

The rearrangement uses TRBV19 and TRBJ2-2, with 8 bases matching TRBD2. V trimming: 9 bases; J trimming: 6 bases; junction bases outside the gene matches: 15. Germline CDR1 reads LNHDA; CDR2 reads SQIVND (reference sequence). CDR3 size: 16 residues. The CDR3 DNA reads as TGTGCCAGCTCCTCGCCGGGGGGGCCCTTCCCCGGGGAGCTGTTTTTT. Translation gives CASSSPGGPFPGELFF.

This clone was counted a single time. The chain combines TRBV7-2 with TRBJ2-5, with 14 bases aligning to TRBD2. The CDR3 covers 15 residues. V trimming: 10 bases; J trimming: 5 bases; junction bases outside the gene matches: 9. The V gene's germline CDR1 is SGHTA and CDR2 FQGNSA. The CDR3 DNA reads TGTGCCACCCAGACTAGCGGGGGGGCGCGGGAGACCCAGTACTTC. Its protein product is CATQTSGGARETQYF.

This clone was detected once. The V call is TRBV18, the J call TRBJ1-1; D gene ambiguous. The CDR3 contains 16 residues. Trimming removed 5 bases at V and 1 base at J, with 17 bases between. The V gene's germline CDR1 is KGHSH and CDR2 LQKENI. CDR3 DNA sequence: TGTGCCAGCTCAATGACGGGCCATCAGAGGAACACTGAAGCTTTCTTT. Its translation is CASSMTGHQRNTEAFF.

The chain combines TRBV19 with TRBJ1-5; D uncertain. This CDR3 has 14 amino acids. V shed 5 bases and J shed 3 bases, with 11 bases lying between them. Germline lookup yields CDR1 LNHDA and CDR2 SQIVND (reference sequence). The CDR3 loop is CASSLTGDNQPQHF. In DNA form, the CDR3 reads TGTGCCAGTAGTCTGACCGGCGACAATCAGCCCCAGCATTTT.

The rearrangement uses TRBV28 and TRBJ2-1; TRBD1 might be the D (9 bases). This CDR3 is built from 15 residues. Germline values: CDR1 MDHEN, CDR2 SYDVKM. V lost 7 bases to trimming and J lost 3 bases, with 16 bases between them. CDR3 in DNA: TGTGCCAGCATACGGGGGGGACAGGGCTACAATGAGCAGTTCTTC. It translates to CASIRGGQGYNEQFF.

V and J are TRBV6-5 and TRBJ2-5; a weak D match, TRBD2 (6 bases). This CDR3 comprises 12 residues. CDR1 is MNHEY and CDR2 is SVGAGI in the germline V gene. V gave up 11 bases and J gave up 7 bases, with 17 bases separating them. The CDR3 nucleotides are TGTGCCGCGTCGCGGGGAAGGGGGACCCAGTACTTC. Translated: CAASRGRGTQYF.

This chain links TRBV7-8 with TRBJ2-2; TRBD2 matches at 8 bases. V was pared by 4 bases and J by 5 bases, with 6 bases of the junction left unmatched. CDR1 SGHVS and CDR2 FQNEAQ come from the germline V gene. The CDR3 is made up of 15 amino acids. The CDR3 loop is CASSSRGAVTGELFF. In nucleotides, the CDR3 is TGTGCCAGCAGCTCGCGGGGGGCAGTGACCGGGGAGCTGTTTTTT.

On this clone itself: A read error is likely, as this CDR3 ends without the conserved phenylalanine or tryptophan. CDR3 nucleotides: TGCGCCAGCAGCTTGGGGACTGAAGCTTTCCTT. Translating it yields CASSLGTEAFL. V is TRBV5-1 and J is TRBJ1-1; D is unclear. There are 11 residues in the CDR3. Trimming removed 0 bases from V and 5 bases from J, with 2 bases in between. Germline loops: CDR1 SGHRS, CDR2 YFSETQ.